These T cell receptor beta chains were read from a single sample in a study of blood T cell repertoires in COVID-19. Produced via immunoSEQ multiplex PCR; TCRdb's table is partial and in-frame only. The table includes 250,000 to 300,000 clones, roughly 85% detected once. Sample: PBMCs or T cells enriched from blood (not recorded which). The receptors were sampled from a woman between 50 and 59 years old who had been exposed to COVID-19. Both conserved end residues are part of each CDR3. Each record gives: V gene, clone size, D gene, J gene, CDR3 DNA, CDR3 protein. D genes are given only for firm matches. Expanded clones are given a class, and other clones once, few, many or no size at all.

TRBV7-6	few	TRBD1	TRBJ2-3	TGTGCCAGCAGCCTAGGGGGGACAGGGTCTTCAGATACGCAGTATTTT	CASSLGGTGSSDTQYF
TRBV27	-	TRBD1	TRBJ2-2	TGTGCCAGCAGTTTTTTAACAGGGGCGCGGGGGGAGCTGTTTTTT	CASSFLTGARGELFF
TRBV12-3/TRBV12-4	-	-	TRBJ1-3	TGTGCCAGCAGTTCGGGGTTAAACACCATATATTTT	CASSSGLNTIYF
TRBV27	once	-	TRBJ1-2	TGTGCCAGCAAAGGACGGGGAAACTATGGCTACACCTTC	CASKGRGNYGYTF
TRBV1	once	-	TRBJ2-3	-	CTRVGSGTDTQYF
TRBV9	-	-	TRBJ2-7	TGTGCCAGCAGCGTAGGGGCACAGTACTACGAGCAGTACTTC	CASSVGAQYYEQYF
TRBV12-3/TRBV12-4	once	-	TRBJ2-1	TGTGCCAGTGGAGCAGGGGGGTACAATGAGCAGTTCTTC	CASGAGGYNEQFF
TRBV30	-	TRBD1	TRBJ2-5	TGTGCCTGGAGTGTAGGGACAGGCAATGGTCTTCAAGAGACCCAGTACTTC	CAWSVGTGNGLQETQYF
TRBV30	-	-	TRBJ1-2	TGTGCCTGGACCTCAGGGGCACCAATCTATGGCTACACCTTC	CAWTSGAPIYGYTF
TRBV5-6	-	-	TRBJ1-2	TGTGCCAGCAGCTTGGCAAGAGCATTTCGTGGCTACACCTTC	CASSLARAFRGYTF
TRBV29-1	-	TRBD2	TRBJ2-5	TGCAGCGTTGCGGGGGGTATTCAACAAGAGACCCAGTACTTC	CSVAGGIQQETQYF
TRBV7-2	once	-	TRBJ1-4	TGTGCCAGCAGCTCTTTCGGGGGAGGTTTGGGAGAAAAACTGTTTTTT	CASSSFGGGLGEKLFF
TRBV11-2	-	-	TRBJ1-5	TGTGCCAGCAGCTCTGCCCCGGGGAGCAATCAGCCCCAGCATTTT	CASSSAPGSNQPQHF
TRBV28	-	-	TRBJ1-2	TGTGCCAGCAGTCAAGGGGACATCGGCCTCTATGGCTACACCTTC	CASSQGDIGLYGYTF
TRBV15	-	-	TRBJ2-7	TGTGCCACCAGCAGGGGAGACCGGGGCGAGCAGTACTTC	CATSRGDRGEQYF
TRBV7-2	few	-	TRBJ1-2	TGTGCCAGCAGCTTAGTGGAGGGAGGGGGCTACACCTTC	CASSLVEGGGYTF